This is a list of T cell receptor beta chains from one sample in a study of cytomegalovirus exposure and HLA in healthy donors. Here immunoSEQ multiplex PCR was the method, and the copy in TCRdb shows in-frame clones only, minus some. The sample shows roughly 250,000 clones, around 88% of them seen only once. Sample: PBMCs. The origin of the receptors is a woman in her 30s in good health and CMV-seropositive. Each CDR3 is given with its conserved first and last residue.

v_gene,CDR3aa
TRBV11-2,CASSLGQGFKAYEQYF
TRBV5-1,CASTTGQETQYF
TRBV30,CAWGESQPQHF
TRBV5-4,CASREGQGQYEQYF
TRBV7-9,CASSSIAAQETQYF
TRBV7-9,CASSLTSGAEQFF
TRBV5-1,CASSLSGPRGTEAFF
TRBV6-1,CASSGYIGTGDTEAFF
TRBV25-1,CASSDPGLGGETQYF
TRBV4-2,CASSRGQGGSEQFF
TRBV29-1,CSVDIAGQLTYEQYF
TRBV29-1,CSVRWGDSYEQYF
TRBV28,CASSFNGGGFSDTQYF
TRBV6-5,CASSLDREYGYTF
TRBV16,CASSPFGGNEKLFF
TRBV5-6,CASSWTGEGYTF
TRBV27,CASSFGDSYYNEQFF
TRBV2,CASRSGGWQPQHF
TRBV5-1,CASSLVGGPNTEAFF
TRBV27,CASGGPGGFQHF
TRBV29-1,CSVETGNYGYTF
TRBV30,CAWSVLRTGELFF
TRBV30,CAWRMGGSYEQYF
TRBV28,CASSPGLAYGEQFF
TRBV29-1,CSVDDRQGFGETQYF
TRBV19,CASSTGGGGYTF
TRBV30,CAWSVLGIENTEAFF
TRBV10-3,CAISDLAGTHGYTF
TRBV27,CASSFNPRAYEQYF
TRBV25-1,CASSGQGVEQFF
TRBV10-3,CAINGGTVSTDTQYF
TRBV20-1,CSARYGETQYF
TRBV7-8,CASSLLILGQGGGRGGYTF
TRBV5-1,CASSPGEGADTQYF
TRBV4-1,CASSQGGGRYEQYF
TRBV29-1,CSVEARGWDEQFF
TRBV19,CASSIESHFTRDNEQFF
TRBV11-3,CASSWGLAGGDEQFF
TRBV12-5,CASGLTGNEKLFF
TRBV6-5,CASSHRTNEQFF
TRBV28,CATSRPSYGYTF
TRBV27,CASSSGQFEKLFF
TRBV5-1,CASSPFPSGNTDTQYF
TRBV7-8,CASRRPGLLLNEQFF
TRBV7-2,CASSLVTGGESYEQYF
TRBV5-1,CASSLGQALNEQFF
TRBV5-6,CASSLPQADEQYF
TRBV2,CASSEWSRTAGMSDTQYF
TRBV5-1,CASSKTSGDPYNEQFF
TRBV21-1,CASSFRRGREQFF
TRBV18,CASSQNSGSATNEKLFF
TRBV6-1,CASRSGSVQETQYF